This TCR beta chain was sequenced in a study of CD8 T cells in Susac syndrome. After extraction with the RNeasy kit, roughly 0.5 to 1 ug of the RNA was reverse transcribed using random hexamers. In TCRdb, the immunoSEQ multiplex PCR reads were re-called with MiXCR into one record per CDR3 protein. The table shows 150,000 to 250,000 distinct CDR3 sequences, with about 96% occurring only once. This CDR3 spans 14 amino acids. Looked up from germline, CDR1 is MRHNA and CDR2 is SNTAGT. V lost 3 bases and J lost 3, with 10 bases in between. This chain links TRBV6-4 with TRBJ2-3, with unresolved D. Sequencing used CD4+ T cells from PBMCs. The origin of this receptor is a human donor with multiple sclerosis. The CDR3 loop is CASSEQRPTDTQYF. The CDR3 DNA reads TGTGCCAGCAGTGAGCAGCGTCCAACAGATACGCAGTATTTT.